This entry features one TCR beta chain sequence. This sample was taken from a study of blood T cell repertoires in COVID-19. This table comes from immunoSEQ multiplex PCR, and its TCRdb copy is limited to in-frame clones, with some not included. The table lists around 200,000 clones, about 77% of them singletons. J was trimmed by 6 bases and V by 5 bases; bases with no gene match: 13. CDR3 length: 16 residues. Germline V CDR1 and CDR2: MNHEY, SVGEGT. Sequencing was carried out using peripheral blood. This chain joins TRBV6-2 or TRBV6-3 and TRBJ1-2, with 9 positions matching TRBD1. This TCR came from a woman of 80 years or more with active or convalescent COVID-19. In DNA form, the CDR3 reads TGTGCCAGCAGTACAACAACCGGGACAGGGACGCATGGCTACACCTTC. It is translated as CASSTTTGTGTHGYTF.